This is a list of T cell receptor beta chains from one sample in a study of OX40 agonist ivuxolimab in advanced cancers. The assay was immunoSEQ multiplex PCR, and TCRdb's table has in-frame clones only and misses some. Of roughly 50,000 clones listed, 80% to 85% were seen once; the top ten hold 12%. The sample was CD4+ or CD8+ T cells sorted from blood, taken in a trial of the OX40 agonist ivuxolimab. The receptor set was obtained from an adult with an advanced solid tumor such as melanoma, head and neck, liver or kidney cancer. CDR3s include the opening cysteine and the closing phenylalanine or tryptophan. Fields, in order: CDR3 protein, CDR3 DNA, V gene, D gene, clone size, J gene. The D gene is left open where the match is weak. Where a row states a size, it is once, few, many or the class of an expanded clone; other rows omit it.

CDR3aa: CASSQASMGSYEQYF; CDR3nt: TGCGCCAGCAGCCAAGCAAGCATGGGTTCCTACGAGCAGTACTTC; v_gene: TRBV4-3; d_gene: NA; abundance: NA; j_gene: TRBJ2-7
CDR3aa: CASSVPAGGYTDTQYF; CDR3nt: TGTGCCAGCAGCGTACCAGCGGGGGGTTACACAGATACGCAGTATTTT; v_gene: TRBV9; d_gene: TRBD2; abundance: NA; j_gene: TRBJ2-3
CDR3aa: CAIRPGTDNSPLHF; CDR3nt: TGTGCCATCAGACCCGGGACAGATAATTCACCCCTCCACTTT; v_gene: TRBV10-3; d_gene: TRBD1; abundance: once; j_gene: TRBJ1-6
CDR3aa: CASSPTGSDTQYF; CDR3nt: TGTGCCAGCTCACCGACGGGGTCAGATACGCAGTATTTT; v_gene: TRBV18; d_gene: NA; abundance: NA; j_gene: TRBJ2-3
CDR3aa: CASSEEGALAAEQFF; CDR3nt: TGTGCCAGCAGTGAAGAGGGTGCACTAGCTGCTGAGCAGTTCTTC; v_gene: TRBV2; d_gene: NA; abundance: NA; j_gene: TRBJ2-1
CDR3aa: CASSEATGIDTDTQYF; CDR3nt: TGTGCCAGCAGCGAGGCAACAGGTATTGACACAGATACGCAGTATTTT; v_gene: TRBV9; d_gene: NA; abundance: NA; j_gene: TRBJ2-3
CDR3aa: CAISGGTGGMNTEAFF; CDR3nt: TGTGCCATCAGTGGGGGGACAGGGGGAATGAACACTGAAGCTTTCTTT; v_gene: TRBV10-3; d_gene: TRBD1; abundance: NA; j_gene: TRBJ1-1
CDR3aa: CASRGLAGVGDTQYF; CDR3nt: TGCGCCAGCAGAGGACTAGCGGGAGTGGGAGATACGCAGTATTTT; v_gene: TRBV5-1; d_gene: TRBD2; abundance: NA; j_gene: TRBJ2-3
CDR3aa: CAWSGSDTQYF; CDR3nt: TGTGCCTGGAGTGGGTCAGATACGCAGTATTTT; v_gene: TRBV30; d_gene: NA; abundance: NA; j_gene: TRBJ2-3
CDR3aa: CASSGDTHTGELFF; CDR3nt: TGTGCCAGTAGTGGGGACACCCACACCGGGGAGCTGTTTTTT; v_gene: TRBV19; d_gene: NA; abundance: NA; j_gene: TRBJ2-2
CDR3aa: CASSDSLAGANYEQYF; CDR3nt: TGTGCCAGCAGTGACTCATTAGCGGGAGCGAACTACGAGCAGTACTTC; v_gene: TRBV6-4; d_gene: TRBD2; abundance: NA; j_gene: TRBJ2-7
CDR3aa: CASREGFGELFF; CDR3nt: TGTGCCAGTAGAGAAGGGTTCGGGGAGCTGTTTTTT; v_gene: TRBV19; d_gene: NA; abundance: NA; j_gene: TRBJ2-2
CDR3aa: CASSRTGGNSGANVLTF; CDR3nt: TGTGCCAGCAGCAGGACAGGGGGAAATTCTGGGGCCAACGTCCTGACTTTC; v_gene: TRBV2; d_gene: TRBD1; abundance: NA; j_gene: TRBJ2-6
CDR3aa: CASSPLREEHEKLFF; CDR3nt: TGTGCCAGCAGCCCTCTCAGAGAGGAGCATGAAAAACTGTTTTTT; v_gene: TRBV7-9; d_gene: NA; abundance: NA; j_gene: TRBJ1-4
CDR3aa: CASLAANYGYTF; CDR3nt: TGTGCCAGTCTGGCGGCTAACTATGGCTACACCTTC; v_gene: TRBV28; d_gene: NA; abundance: NA; j_gene: TRBJ1-2
CDR3aa: CASSSRTGGTEAFF; CDR3nt: TGCGCCAGCAGCTCTCGGACAGGGGGGACTGAAGCTTTCTTT; v_gene: TRBV5-1; d_gene: TRBD1; abundance: NA; j_gene: TRBJ1-1
CDR3aa: CASSLLGNTGELFF; CDR3nt: TGTGCCAGCAGCCTGCTGGGTAACACCGGGGAGCTGTTTTTT; v_gene: TRBV7-2; d_gene: NA; abundance: once; j_gene: TRBJ2-2
CDR3aa: CASSSGSGPQHF; CDR3nt: TGTGCCAGCAGCTCTGGATCTGGGCCCCAGCATTTT; v_gene: TRBV7-9; d_gene: NA; abundance: NA; j_gene: TRBJ1-5
CDR3aa: CASSPRTGQNYGYTF; CDR3nt: TGTGCCAGCAGCCCCCGGACAGGGCAGAATTATGGCTACACCTTC; v_gene: TRBV7-2; d_gene: TRBD1; abundance: NA; j_gene: TRBJ1-2
CDR3aa: CASSPVRDLGAGANVLTF; CDR3nt: TGTGCCAGCTCACCCGTCAGGGACCTGGGGGCTGGGGCCAACGTCCTGACTTTC; v_gene: TRBV18; d_gene: NA; abundance: NA; j_gene: TRBJ2-6
CDR3aa: CASSQAEPPGSF; CDR3nt: TGTGCCAGCAGCCAAGCTGAACCTCCGGGGAGCTTC; v_gene: TRBV14; d_gene: NA; abundance: NA; j_gene: TRBJ2-7
CDR3aa: CASTRSLAGGEYTQYF; CDR3nt: TGTGCCAGCACCCGTTCACTAGCGGGGGGAGAGTATACGCAGTATTTT; v_gene: TRBV5-8; d_gene: TRBD2; abundance: NA; j_gene: TRBJ2-3
CDR3aa: CASSRGRGPQETQYF; CDR3nt: TGTGCCAGCAGCCGGGGCCGGGGCCCTCAAGAGACCCAGTACTTC; v_gene: TRBV7-9; d_gene: NA; abundance: NA; j_gene: TRBJ2-5
CDR3aa: CASSRPGTGNTIYF; CDR3nt: TGTGCCAGCAGCCGACCAGGGACAGGAAACACCATATATTTT; v_gene: TRBV6-6; d_gene: NA; abundance: once; j_gene: TRBJ1-3
CDR3aa: CASYIDNTEAFF; CDR3nt: TGTGCCAGCTATATCGACAACACTGAAGCTTTCTTT; v_gene: TRBV28; d_gene: NA; abundance: NA; j_gene: TRBJ1-1
CDR3aa: CASSLLGVRETQYF; CDR3nt: TGTGCCAGCAGTTTGCTAGGGGTACGGGAGACCCAGTACTTC; v_gene: TRBV28; d_gene: NA; abundance: NA; j_gene: TRBJ2-5
CDR3aa: CASTKAGRILELFF; CDR3nt: TGTGCCAGCACCAAAGCAGGCAGGATCTTGGAGCTGTTTTTT; v_gene: TRBV7-8; d_gene: NA; abundance: NA; j_gene: TRBJ2-2
CDR3aa: CASGGRTEYTGELFF; CDR3nt: TGTGCCAGCGGAGGTAGGACAGAGTACACCGGGGAGCTGTTTTTT; v_gene: TRBV27; d_gene: NA; abundance: NA; j_gene: TRBJ2-2
CDR3aa: CASSYAFSEPQHF; CDR3nt: TGTGCCAGCAGTTACGCCTTCAGCGAGCCCCAGCATTTT; v_gene: TRBV6-5; d_gene: NA; abundance: NA; j_gene: TRBJ1-5